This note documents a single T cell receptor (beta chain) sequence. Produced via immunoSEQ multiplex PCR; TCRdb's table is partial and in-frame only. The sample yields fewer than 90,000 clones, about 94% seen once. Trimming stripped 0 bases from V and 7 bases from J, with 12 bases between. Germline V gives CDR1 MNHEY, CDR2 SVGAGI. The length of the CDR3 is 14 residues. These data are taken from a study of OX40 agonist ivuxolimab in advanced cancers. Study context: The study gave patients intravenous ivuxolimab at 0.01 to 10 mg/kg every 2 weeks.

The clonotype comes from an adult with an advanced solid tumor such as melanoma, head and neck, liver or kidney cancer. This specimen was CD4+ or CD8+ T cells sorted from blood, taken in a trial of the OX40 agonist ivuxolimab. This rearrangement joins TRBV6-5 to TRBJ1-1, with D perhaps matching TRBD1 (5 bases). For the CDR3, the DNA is TGTGCCAGCAGTTACTCGGGGGGGTTCTTTGAAGCTTTCTTT. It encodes CASSYSGGFFEAFF.